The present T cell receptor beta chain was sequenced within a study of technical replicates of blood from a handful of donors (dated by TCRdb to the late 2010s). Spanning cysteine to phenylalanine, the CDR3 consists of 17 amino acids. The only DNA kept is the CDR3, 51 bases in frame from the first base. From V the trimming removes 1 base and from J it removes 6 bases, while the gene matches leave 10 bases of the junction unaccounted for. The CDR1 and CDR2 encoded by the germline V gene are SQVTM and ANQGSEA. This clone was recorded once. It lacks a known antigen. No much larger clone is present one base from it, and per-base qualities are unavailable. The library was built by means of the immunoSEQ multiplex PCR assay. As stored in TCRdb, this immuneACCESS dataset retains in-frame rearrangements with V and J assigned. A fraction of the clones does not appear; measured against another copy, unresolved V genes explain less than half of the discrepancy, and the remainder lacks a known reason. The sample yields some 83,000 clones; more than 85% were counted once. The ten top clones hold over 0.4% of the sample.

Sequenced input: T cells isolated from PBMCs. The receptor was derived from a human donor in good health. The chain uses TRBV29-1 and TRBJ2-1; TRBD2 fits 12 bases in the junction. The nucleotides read TGCAGCGTTGAAGGTAGCAGCGGACTAGCGGGAATCAATGAGCAGTTCTTC. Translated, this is CSVEGSSGLAGINEQFF.